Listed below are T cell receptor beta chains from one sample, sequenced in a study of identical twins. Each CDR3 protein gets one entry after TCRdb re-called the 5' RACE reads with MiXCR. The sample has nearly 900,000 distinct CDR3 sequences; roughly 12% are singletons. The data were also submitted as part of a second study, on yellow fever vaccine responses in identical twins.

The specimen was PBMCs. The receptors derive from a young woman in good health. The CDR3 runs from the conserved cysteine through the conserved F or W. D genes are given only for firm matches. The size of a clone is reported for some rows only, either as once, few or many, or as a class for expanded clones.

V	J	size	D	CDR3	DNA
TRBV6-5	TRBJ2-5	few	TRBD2	CASSYSPQRGETQYF	TGTGCCAGCAGTTACTCTCCCCAGCGGGGGGAGACCCAGTACTTC
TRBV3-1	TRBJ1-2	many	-	CASSQELNIDYGYTF	TGTGCCAGCAGCCAAGAACTAAACATCGACTATGGCTACACCTTC
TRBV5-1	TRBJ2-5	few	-	CASSLIGTQIQETQYF	TGCGCCAGCAGCCTGATCGGGACACAAATCCAAGAGACCCAGTACTTC
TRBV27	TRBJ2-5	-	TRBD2	CASSFYSGHAQETQYF	TGTGCCAGCAGTTTTTATAGCGGGCATGCTCAAGAGACCCAGTACTTC
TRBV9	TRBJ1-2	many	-	CASSVEGDNYGYTF	TGTGCCAGCAGCGTAGAGGGGGACAACTATGGCTACACCTTC
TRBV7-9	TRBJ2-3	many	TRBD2	CASSLILAGTTDTQYF	TGTGCCAGCAGCTTAATCCTAGCGGGGACCACAGATACGCAGTATTTT
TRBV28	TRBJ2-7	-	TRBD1	CASNKGTGLLHEQYF	TGTGCCAGCAATAAGGGGACAGGCCTTCTCCACGAGCAGTACTTC
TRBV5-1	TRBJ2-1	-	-	CASSPGGPPLGEQFF	TGCGCCAGCAGCCCCGGAGGGCCCCCCCTAGGCGAGCAGTTCTTC
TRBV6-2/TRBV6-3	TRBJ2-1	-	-	CASSKPGLDPNEQFF	TGTGCCAGCAGTAAGCCGGGACTTGATCCCAATGAGCAGTTCTTC
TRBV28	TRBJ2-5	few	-	CASSCRRTACQETQYF	TGTGCCAGCAGTTGTCGGAGGACAGCCTGCCAAGAGACCCAGTACTTC
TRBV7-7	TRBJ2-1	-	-	CASSSSASPNEQFF	TGTGCCAGCAGCTCCTCGGCTAGCCCTAATGAGCAGTTCTTC
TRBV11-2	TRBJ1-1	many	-	CASSLWYAEAFF	TGTGCCAGCAGCTTGTGGTATGCTGAAGCTTTCTTT
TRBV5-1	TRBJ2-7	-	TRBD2	CASSMGTSGLSYEQYF	TGCGCCAGCAGCATGGGGACTAGCGGCCTCTCCTACGAGCAGTACTTC
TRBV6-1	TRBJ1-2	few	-	CASWGAEGRYGYTF	TGTGCCAGCTGGGGGGCAGAGGGCCGCTATGGCTACACCTTC
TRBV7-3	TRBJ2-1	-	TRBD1	CASSSIGQGLYEQFF	TGTGCCAGCAGCTCAATAGGACAGGGGTTGTATGAGCAGTTCTTC
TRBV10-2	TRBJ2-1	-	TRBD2	CASSVTREGKGNEQFF	TGCGCCAGCAGCGTGACGCGGGAGGGGAAGGGGAATGAGCAGTTCTTC
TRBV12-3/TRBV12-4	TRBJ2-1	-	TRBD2	CASSPPGLAFGDEQFF	TGTGCCAGCAGTCCCCCGGGACTAGCGTTTGGAGATGAGCAGTTCTTC
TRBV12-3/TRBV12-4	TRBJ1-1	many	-	CASSFTGIPFF	TGTGCCAGCAGTTTCACAGGGATACCTTTCTTT
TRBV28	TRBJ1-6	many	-	CASTGQPDLTSPLHF	TGTGCCAGCACCGGACAGCCCGATTTAACGTCACCCCTCCACTTT
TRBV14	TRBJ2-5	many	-	CASSPRRETQYF	TGTGCCAGCAGCCCCCGTCGAGAGACCCAGTACTTC
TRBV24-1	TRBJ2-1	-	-	CTTSETGRAGLHNEQFF	TGTACCACCAGTGAGACAGGGAGGGCGGGCCTTCACAATGAGCAGTTCTTC
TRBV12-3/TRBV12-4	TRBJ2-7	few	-	CASSSLKGGPKASYEQYF	TGTGCCAGCAGTTCCCTTAAAGGAGGCCCAAAAGCTTCCTACGAGCAGTACTTC
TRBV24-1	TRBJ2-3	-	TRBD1	CATNDLGQDRTDTQYF	TGTGCCACCAATGATTTGGGACAGGACCGCACAGATACGCAGTATTTT
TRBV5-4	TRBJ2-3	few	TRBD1	CASSLDRGLPDTQYF	TGTGCCAGCAGCTTGGACAGGGGGCTCCCAGATACGCAGTATTTT
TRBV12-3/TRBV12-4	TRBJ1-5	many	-	CASSFDQPQHF	TGTGCCAGCAGTTTCGATCAGCCCCAGCATTTT
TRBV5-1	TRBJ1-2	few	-	CASSSEFSGEWNYGYTF	TGCGCCAGCAGCTCGGAATTTTCAGGGGAGTGGAACTATGGCTACACCTTC
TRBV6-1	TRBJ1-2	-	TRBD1	CASRSHWTGSNYGYTF	TGTGCCAGCAGGTCGCATTGGACAGGGTCCAACTATGGCTACACCTTC
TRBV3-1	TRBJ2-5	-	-	CASSQLTGTQYF	TGTGCCAGCAGTCAATTGACCGGGACCCAGTACTTC
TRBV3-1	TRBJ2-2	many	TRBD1	CASSQNRGTGELFF	TGTGCCAGCAGCCAAAACAGGGGCACCGGGGAGCTGTTTTTT
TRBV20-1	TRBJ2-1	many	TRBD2	CSARVAGVKGHNEQFF	TGCAGTGCTAGGGTTGCGGGAGTTAAGGGGCACAATGAGCAGTTCTTC
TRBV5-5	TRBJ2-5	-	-	CASTMRAGQKYQETQYF	TGTGCCAGCACCATGAGGGCCGGACAGAAATATCAAGAGACCCAGTACTTC
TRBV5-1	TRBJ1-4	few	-	CASSLQQFRTNEKLFF	TGCGCCAGCAGCTTACAGCAGTTTCGGACTAATGAAAAACTGTTTTTT
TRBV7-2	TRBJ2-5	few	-	CASSSPFSSGHQETQYF	TGTGCCAGCAGCTCCCCCTTTTCGAGCGGGCATCAAGAGACCCAGTACTTC
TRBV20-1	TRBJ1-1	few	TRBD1	CSATGKNTEAFF	TGCAGTGCGACAGGGAAGAACACTGAAGCTTTCTTT
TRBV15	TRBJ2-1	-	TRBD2	CATSRDGSRGGINEQFF	TGTGCCACCAGCAGAGATGGCAGCCGGGGGGGTATCAATGAGCAGTTCTTC
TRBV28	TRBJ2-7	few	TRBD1	CASSITGDREQYF	TGTGCCAGCAGTATTACAGGGGATCGGGAGCAGTACTTC
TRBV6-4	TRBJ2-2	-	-	CASSALPGDTGELFF	TGTGCCAGCAGCGCCTTACCGGGGGACACCGGGGAGCTGTTTTTT
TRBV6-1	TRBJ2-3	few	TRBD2	CAATREASTDTQYF	TGTGCCGCGACCCGGGAGGCCTCCACAGATACGCAGTATTTT
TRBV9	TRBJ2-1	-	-	CASSVVPDPNEQFF	TGTGCCAGCAGCGTAGTTCCAGACCCCAATGAGCAGTTCTTC
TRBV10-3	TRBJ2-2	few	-	CAISERAPAGELFF	TGTGCCATCAGTGAACGGGCCCCGGCCGGGGAGCTGTTTTTT
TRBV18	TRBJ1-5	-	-	CASSPPGPVGNQPQHF	TGTGCCAGCTCACCCCCGGGGCCGGTAGGCAATCAGCCCCAGCATTTT